This TCR beta chain was sequenced during a study of Ad26.COV2.S vaccination and SARS-CoV-2 variants. Sequenced by immunoSEQ multiplex PCR; TCRdb stores in-frame clones only, minus some. The table lists about 680,000 clones, 80% to 90% of them singletons. Noted treatment: 19 received Ad26.COV2.S at low or high dose, single or two shots; about 5 received placebo; per-sample allocation not given. Sampling was done on day 63 after the first vaccine or placebo injection. The CDR3 is 14 residues long. The V gene's germline CDR1 is SGHAT and CDR2 FQNNGV. V was pared by 1 base and J by 8 bases, with 12 bases between.

The rearrangement joins TRBV11-2 to TRBJ2-1, with D possibly being TRBD1 or TRBD2 (5 bases each). The sample consisted of peripheral blood, taken in a trial of Ad26.COV2.S vaccine versus placebo. The source of this sequence is a person between 18 and 60 years old who received the Ad26.COV2.S COVID-19 vaccine or a placebo. The CDR3 nucleotides are TGTGCCAGCAGCTTAGTCTGGGGACGGGATGAGCAGTTCTTC. It specifies CASSLVWGRDEQFF.